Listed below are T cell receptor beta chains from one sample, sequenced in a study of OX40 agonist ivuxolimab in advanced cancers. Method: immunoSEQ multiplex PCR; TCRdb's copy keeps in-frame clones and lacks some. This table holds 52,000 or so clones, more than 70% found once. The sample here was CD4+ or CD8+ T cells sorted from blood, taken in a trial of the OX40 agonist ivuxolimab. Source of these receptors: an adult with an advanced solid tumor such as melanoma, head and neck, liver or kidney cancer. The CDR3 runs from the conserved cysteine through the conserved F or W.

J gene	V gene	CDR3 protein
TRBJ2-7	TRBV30	CAWSVTVYEQYF
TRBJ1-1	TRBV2	CASSDEKNTEAFF
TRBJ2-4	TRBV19	CASSRFGESIQYF
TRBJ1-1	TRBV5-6	CASSSEGASKAFF
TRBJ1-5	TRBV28	CASSTRDSNQPQHF
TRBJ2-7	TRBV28	CASSPGGGSSYEQYF
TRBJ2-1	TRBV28	CASSGVQGRSYNEQFF
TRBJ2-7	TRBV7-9	CASSAREGGGYEQYF
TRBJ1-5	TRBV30	CALGSGGNQPQHF
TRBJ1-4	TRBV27	CASGTTATNEKLFF